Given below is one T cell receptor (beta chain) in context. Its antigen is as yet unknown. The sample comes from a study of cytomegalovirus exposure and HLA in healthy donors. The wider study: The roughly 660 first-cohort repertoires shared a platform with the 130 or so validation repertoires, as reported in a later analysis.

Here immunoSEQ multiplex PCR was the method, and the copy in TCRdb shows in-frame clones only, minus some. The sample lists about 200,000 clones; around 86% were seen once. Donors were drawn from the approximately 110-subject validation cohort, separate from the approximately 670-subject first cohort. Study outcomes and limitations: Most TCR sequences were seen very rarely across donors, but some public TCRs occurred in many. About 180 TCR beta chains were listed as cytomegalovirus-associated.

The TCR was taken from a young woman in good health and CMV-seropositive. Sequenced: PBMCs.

The CDR3 DNA follows: TGTGCCAGCAGCTTATGGGGACTAGCGGGAGTCAGCACAGATACGCAGTATTTT. Translation: CASSLWGLAGVSTDTQYF. The gene calls are TRBV7-3 and TRBJ2-3; the match to TRBD2 covers 14 bases. Germline CDR1 SGHTA, CDR2 FQGTGA. The CDR3 is 18 amino acids. Trimming at V came to 2 bases and at J to 0 bases, leaving 4 bases not matched to a gene.